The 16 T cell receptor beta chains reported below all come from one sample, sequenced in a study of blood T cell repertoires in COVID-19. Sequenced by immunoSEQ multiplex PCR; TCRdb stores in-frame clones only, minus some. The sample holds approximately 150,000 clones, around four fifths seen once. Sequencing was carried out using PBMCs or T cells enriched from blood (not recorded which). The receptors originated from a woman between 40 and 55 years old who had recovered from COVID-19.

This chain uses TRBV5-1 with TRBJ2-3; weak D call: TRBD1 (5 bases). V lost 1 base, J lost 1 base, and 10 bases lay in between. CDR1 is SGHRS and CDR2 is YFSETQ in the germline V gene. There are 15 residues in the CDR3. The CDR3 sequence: CASSLLQAGTDTQYF. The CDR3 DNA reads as TGCGCCAGCAGCTTGTTACAGGCTGGCACAGATACGCAGTATTTT.

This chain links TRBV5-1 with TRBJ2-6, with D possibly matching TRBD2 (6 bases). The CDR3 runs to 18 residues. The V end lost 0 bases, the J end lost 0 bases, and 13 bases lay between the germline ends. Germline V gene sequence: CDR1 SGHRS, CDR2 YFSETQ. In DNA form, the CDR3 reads TGCGCCAGCAGCTTGGACCTGGGGGAGGCCTCTGGGGCCAACGTCCTGACTTTC. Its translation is CASSLDLGEASGANVLTF.

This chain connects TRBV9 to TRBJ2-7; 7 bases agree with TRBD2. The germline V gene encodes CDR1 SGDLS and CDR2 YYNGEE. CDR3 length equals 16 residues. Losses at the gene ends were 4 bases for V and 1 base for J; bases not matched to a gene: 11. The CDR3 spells CASSPQAGPASYEQYF. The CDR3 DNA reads TGTGCCAGCAGCCCTCAAGCGGGGCCCGCTTCCTACGAGCAGTACTTC.

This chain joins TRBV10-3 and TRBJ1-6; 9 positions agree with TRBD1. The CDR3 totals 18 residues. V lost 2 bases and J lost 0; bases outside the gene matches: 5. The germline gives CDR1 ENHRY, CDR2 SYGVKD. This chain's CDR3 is CAISERQGVGSYNSPLHF. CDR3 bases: TGTGCCATCAGTGAGCGACAGGGGGTTGGCTCCTATAATTCACCCCTCCACTTT.

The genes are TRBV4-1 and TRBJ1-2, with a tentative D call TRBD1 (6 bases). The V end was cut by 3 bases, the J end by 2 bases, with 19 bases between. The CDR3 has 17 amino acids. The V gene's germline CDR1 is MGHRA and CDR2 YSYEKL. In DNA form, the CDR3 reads TGCGCCAGCAGCCATCCCCTGGGGGGGGCGGCGAACTATGGCTACACCTTC. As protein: CASSHPLGGAANYGYTF.

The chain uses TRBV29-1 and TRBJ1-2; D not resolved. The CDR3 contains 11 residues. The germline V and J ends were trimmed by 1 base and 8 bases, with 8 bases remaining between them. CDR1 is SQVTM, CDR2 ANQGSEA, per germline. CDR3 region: CSVEVAWGYTF. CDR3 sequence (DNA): TGCAGCGTTGAAGTTGCGTGGGGCTACACCTTC.

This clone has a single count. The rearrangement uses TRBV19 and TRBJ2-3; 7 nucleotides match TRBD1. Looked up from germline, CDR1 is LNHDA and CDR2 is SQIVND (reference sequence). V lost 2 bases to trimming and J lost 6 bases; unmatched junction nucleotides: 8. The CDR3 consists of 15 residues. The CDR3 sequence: CASSITGVDTDTQYF. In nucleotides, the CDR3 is TGTGCCAGTAGTATAACAGGGGTCGACACGGATACGCAGTATTTT.

The CDR3 sequence: CASSPDDIGRYGYTF. The CDR3 DNA sequence: TGTGCCAGTAGTCCTGACGATATCGGGAGATATGGCTACACCTTC. The chain recombines TRBV19 with TRBJ1-2; D is undetermined. Germline lookup yields CDR1 LNHDA and CDR2 SQIVND (reference sequence). The CDR3 runs to 15 residues. The V gene lost 5 bases and the J gene lost 5 bases, with 18 bases spanning the gap.

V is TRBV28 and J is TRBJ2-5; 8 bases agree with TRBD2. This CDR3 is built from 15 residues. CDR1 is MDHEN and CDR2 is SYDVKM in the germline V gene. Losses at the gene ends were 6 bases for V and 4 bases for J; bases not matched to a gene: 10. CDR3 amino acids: CASSPVPGLGETQYF. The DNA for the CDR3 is TGTGCCAGCAGCCCCGTCCCGGGACTAGGAGAGACCCAGTACTTC.

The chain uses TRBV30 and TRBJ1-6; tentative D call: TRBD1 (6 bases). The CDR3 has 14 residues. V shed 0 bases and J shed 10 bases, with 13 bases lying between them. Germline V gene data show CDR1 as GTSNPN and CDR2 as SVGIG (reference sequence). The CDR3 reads CAWSVGGVRSPLHF. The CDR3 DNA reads TGTGCCTGGAGTGTAGGGGGGGTTAGATCACCCCTCCACTTT.

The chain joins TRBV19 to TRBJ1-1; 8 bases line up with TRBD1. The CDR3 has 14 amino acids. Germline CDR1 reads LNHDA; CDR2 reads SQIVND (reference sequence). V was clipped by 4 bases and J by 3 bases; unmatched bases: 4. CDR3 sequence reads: CASSTRQGHTEAFF. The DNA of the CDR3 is TGTGCCAGTAGTACCCGACAGGGGCACACTGAAGCTTTCTTT. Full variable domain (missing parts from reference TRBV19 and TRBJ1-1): DGGITQSPKYLFRKEGQNVTLSCEQNLNHDAMYWYRQDPGQGLRLIYYSQIVNDFQKGDIAEGYSVSREKKESFPLTVTSAQKNPTAFYLCASSTRQGHTEAFFGQGTRLTVV.

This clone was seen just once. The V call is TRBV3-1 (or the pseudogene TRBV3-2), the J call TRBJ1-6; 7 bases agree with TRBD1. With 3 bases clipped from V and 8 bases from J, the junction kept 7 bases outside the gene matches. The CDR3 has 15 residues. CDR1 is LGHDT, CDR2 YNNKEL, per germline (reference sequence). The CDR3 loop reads CASSHARDRYSPLHF. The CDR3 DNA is TGTGCCAGCAGCCATGCCCGGGACAGATATTCACCCCTCCACTTT.

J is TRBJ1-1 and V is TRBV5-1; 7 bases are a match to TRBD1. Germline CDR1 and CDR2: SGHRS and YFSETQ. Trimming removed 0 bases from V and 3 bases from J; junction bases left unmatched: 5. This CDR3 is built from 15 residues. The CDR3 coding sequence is TGCGCCAGCAGCTTGGGACAGGGCCCCGACACTGAAGCTTTCTTT. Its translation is CASSLGQGPDTEAFF.

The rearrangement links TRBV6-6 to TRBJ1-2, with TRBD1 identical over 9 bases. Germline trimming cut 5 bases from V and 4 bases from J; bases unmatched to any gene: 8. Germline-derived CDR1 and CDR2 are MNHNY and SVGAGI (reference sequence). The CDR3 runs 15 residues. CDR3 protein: CASSPPGTGRYGYTF. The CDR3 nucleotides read TGTGCCAGCAGTCCACCCGGGACAGGGCGCTATGGCTACACCTTC.

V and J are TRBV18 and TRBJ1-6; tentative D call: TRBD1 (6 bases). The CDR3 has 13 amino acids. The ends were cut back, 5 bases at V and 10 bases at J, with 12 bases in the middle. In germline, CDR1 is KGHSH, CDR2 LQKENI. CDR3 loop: CASSEGRGSPLHF. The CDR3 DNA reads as TGTGCCAGCTCAGAAGGGAGGGGGTCACCCCTCCACTTT.

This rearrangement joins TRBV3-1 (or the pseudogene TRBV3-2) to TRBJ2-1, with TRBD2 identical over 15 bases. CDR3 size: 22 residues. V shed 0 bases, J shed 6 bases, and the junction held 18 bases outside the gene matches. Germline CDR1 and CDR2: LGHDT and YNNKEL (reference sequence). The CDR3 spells CASSQDRGLAGGKISATNEQFF. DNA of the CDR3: TGTGCCAGCAGCCAAGACCGAGGACTAGCGGGAGGGAAGATATCCGCCACCAATGAGCAGTTCTTC.